This entry lists 29 T cell receptor beta chains sequenced from one sample in a study of blood T cell repertoires in COVID-19. Only in-frame clones appear in the TCRdb table, and some are missing; sequencing was by immunoSEQ multiplex PCR. The sample records about 230,000 clones, under 85% being singletons. The sample was PBMCs or T cells enriched from blood (not recorded which). These receptors were taken from a man aged 55 to 70 who had recovered from COVID-19.

The chain combines TRBV18 with TRBJ2-3; 11 bases line up with TRBD2. Germline trimming cut 9 bases from V and 2 bases from J; bases unmatched to any gene: 13. Germline loops: CDR1 KGHSH, CDR2 LQKENI. This CDR3 is built from 17 residues. The CDR3 reads CASLHNASGGITDTQYF. The CDR3 DNA follows: TGTGCCAGTCTGCATAACGCTAGCGGGGGGATCACAGATACGCAGTATTTT.

The chain uses TRBV19 and TRBJ1-1, with D maybe TRBD1 (5 bases). Per germline, CDR1 LNHDA and CDR2 SQIVND (reference sequence). The V end lost 3 bases, the J end lost 4 bases, and 12 bases lay between the germline ends. This CDR3 spans 14 amino acids. The CDR3 region has the DNA TGTGCCAGTAGTATTAAACTGGGGGGCACTGAAGCTTTCTTT. Translation gives CASSIKLGGTEAFF.

Of note for this clone: Other DNA sequences of this sample code for an identical CDR3. The chain carries TRBV19 and TRBJ1-5, with unresolved D. V was clipped by 3 bases and J by 6 bases, with 6 bases between them. The germline CDR1 and CDR2 sequences are LNHDA and SQIVND (reference sequence). This CDR3 is built from 12 residues. CDR3 DNA: TGTGCCAGTAGTATGAGAAGTCAGCCCCAGCATTTT. Protein: CASSMRSQPQHF.

This clone was detected a few times. V usage is TRBV12-5 and J usage is TRBJ2-1; D is possibly TRBD1 (5 bases). V lost 6 bases and J 6 bases, leaving 18 bases between the germline ends. This CDR3 region has 15 residues. Germline CDR1 reads LGHNT; CDR2 reads FRNRAP. CDR3 region: CASGPFQPQGNEQFF. CDR3 in DNA: TGTGCTAGTGGACCTTTCCAACCTCAGGGCAATGAGCAGTTCTTC.

The genes are TRBV5-1 and TRBJ1-6; TRBD1 is a possible D gene (5 bases). CDR1 SGHRS and CDR2 YFSETQ come from the germline V gene. The CDR3 length is 14 residues. The ends were cut back, 0 bases at V and 4 bases at J, with 5 bases in the middle. CDR3 in amino acids: CASSLGQYNSPLHF. The CDR3 region has the DNA TGCGCCAGCAGCTTGGGACAGTATAATTCACCCCTCCACTTT.

This clone occurred once. This chain links TRBV10-3 with TRBJ1-3; 8 positions match TRBD1. This CDR3 is built from 16 residues. The junction had 3 bases not matched to a gene; V was cut back by 2 bases and J by 0 bases. Germline CDR1 and CDR2: ENHRY and SYGVKD. The CDR3: CAISETDRVSGNTIYF. The CDR3 bases are TGTGCCATCAGTGAGACGGACAGGGTCTCTGGAAACACCATATATTTT.

The V gene is TRBV7-2, the J gene TRBJ2-1, with TRBD1 matching over 8 bases. The germline CDR1 and CDR2 sequences are SGHTA and FQGNSA. V lost 2 bases and J lost 4; bases outside the gene matches: 13. The CDR3 runs 18 residues. CDR3 sequence reads: CASSLSLSGTGLYNEQFF. The CDR3 DNA reads TGTGCCAGCAGCTTAAGTCTTTCCGGGACAGGACTTTACAATGAGCAGTTCTTC. The full variable domain, with the rest looked up from reference TRBV7-2 and TRBJ2-1, is GAGVSQSPSNKVTEKGKDVELRCDPISGHTALYWYRQSLGQGLEFLIYFQGNSAPDKSGLPSDRFSAERTGGSVSTLTIQRTQQEDSAVYLCASSLSLSGTGLYNEQFFGPGTRLTVL.

The chain is built from TRBV7-9 and TRBJ2-7; 8 bases agree with TRBD2. Germline-derived CDR1 and CDR2 are SEHNR and FQNEAQ (reference sequence). Unmatched junction bases numbered 12, after V lost 7 bases and J lost 7 bases. The CDR3 consists of 14 residues. CDR3 sequence (DNA): TGTGCCAGCACAGCGGGAGCAGCCGTAGGGGAGCAGTACTTC. Translating gives CASTAGAAVGEQYF.

J is TRBJ1-6 and V is TRBV27, with D possibly matching TRBD1 (6 bases). Germline CDR1 reads MNHEY; CDR2 reads SMNVEV (reference sequence). This CDR3 has 17 amino acids. With 5 bases removed from V and 0 bases from J, the gap between germline ends came to 14 bases. The CDR3 DNA sequence: TGTGCCAGCAGTCAAAGGGGACAACGCTCCTATAATTCACCCCTCCACTTT. Protein: CASSQRGQRSYNSPLHF.

The rearrangement links TRBV4-2 to TRBJ2-2, with 8 nucleotides matching TRBD1. CDR1 and CDR2 from the germline V gene are LGHNA and YNFKEQ. The CDR3 has 15 amino acids. Losses at the gene ends were 3 bases for V and 5 bases for J; bases not matched to a gene: 5. As DNA, the CDR3 is TGTGCCAGCAGCCAGTTCAGGGGGCCTACCGGGGAGCTGTTTTTT. Encoded protein: CASSQFRGPTGELFF.

V and J are TRBV19 and TRBJ1-5; 7 nucleotides agree with TRBD1. From germline, CDR1 is LNHDA and CDR2 SQIVND (reference sequence). With V trimmed by 3 bases and J by 0 bases, 5 bases remained unmatched. This CDR3 comprises 16 residues. In nucleotides, the CDR3 is TGTGCCAGTAGTATGAATACAGGGGCTAGCAATCAGCCCCAGCATTTT. The encoded protein is CASSMNTGASNQPQHF.

This clone has more than one count but fewer than ten. The chain has TRBV28 and TRBJ1-2; TRBD1 might be the D (5 bases). Germline CDR1 and CDR2: MDHEN and SYDVKM. Trimming stripped 6 bases from V and 2 bases from J, with 10 bases between. The CDR3 has 13 amino acids. The DNA for the CDR3 is TGTGCCAGCAGGGAATCAGGGAACTATGGCTACACCTTC. Residues: CASRESGNYGYTF.

CDR3 protein: CASSKGQGRPLHF. The CDR3 DNA reads as TGTGCCAGCAGCAAAGGACAGGGTAGGCCCCTCCACTTT. This chain links TRBV11-3 with TRBJ1-6, with 8 bases that match TRBD1. Trimming at V came to 5 bases and at J to 13 bases, leaving 7 bases not matched to a gene. There are 13 residues in the CDR3. From germline, CDR1 is SGHNT and CDR2 YENEEA.

The rearrangement links TRBV30 to TRBJ1-5; the match to TRBD1 covers 9 bases. The junction had 2 bases not matched to a gene; V was cut back by 2 bases and J by 6 bases. The CDR3 sequence is 13 residues long. Germline V lookup: CDR1 GTSNPN, CDR2 SVGIG (reference sequence). Here the CDR3 reads CAWSTGGLQPQHF. The CDR3 DNA is TGTGCCTGGAGTACAGGGGGCCTTCAGCCCCAGCATTTT.

Only a few counts were recorded for this clone. The V and J genes are TRBV18 and TRBJ1-3; tentative D call: TRBD1 (6 bases). CDR1 is KGHSH and CDR2 is LQKENI in the germline V gene. The CDR3 is made up of 18 amino acids. The V gene lost 0 bases and the J gene lost 0 bases, with 15 bases spanning the gap. The CDR3 protein is CASSPPGGQPRSGNTIYF. CDR3 DNA: TGTGCCAGCTCACCACCGGGCGGACAGCCACGCTCTGGAAACACCATATATTTT. Looking up the rest from reference TRBV18 and TRBJ1-3 gives the full variable domain: NAGVMQNPRHLVRRRGQEARLRCSPMKGHSHVYWYRQLPEEGLKFMVYLQKENIIDESGMPKERFSAEFPKEGPSILRIQQVVRGDSAAYFCASSPPGGQPRSGNTIYFGEGSWLTVV.

This rearrangement joins TRBV10-1 to TRBJ2-7; weak D call: TRBD2 (6 bases). V was shortened by 5 bases and J by 0 bases, with 14 bases between the two germline ends. Germline V CDR1 and CDR2: WNHNN, SYGVQD (reference sequence). The CDR3 totals 15 residues. DNA of the CDR3: TGCGCCAGCAGTTCCAGGGAGGCCAGCTCCTACGAGCAGTACTTC. This encodes CASSSREASSYEQYF.

The gene calls are TRBV3-1 (or the pseudogene TRBV3-2) and TRBJ1-6, with D tentatively TRBD1 (6 bases). This CDR3 comprises 17 residues. With 3 bases removed from V and 3 bases from J, the gap between germline ends came to 15 bases. CDR1 is LGHDT and CDR2 is YNNKEL in the germline V gene (reference sequence). The CDR3 nucleotides are TGTGCCAGCAGCCAGTGTGAAAGGACAGTCTATAATTCACCCCTCCACTTT. Amino acid sequence: CASSQCERTVYNSPLHF.

This clone was recorded only once. The chain combines TRBV12-3 or TRBV12-4 with TRBJ2-1; tentatively, D is TRBD2 (7 bases). CDR3 length: 12 residues. Trimming left V 7 bases short and J 12 bases short, with 16 bases between. CDR3: CASTRGGRGQFF. The CDR3 coding sequence is TGTGCCAGCACCCGCGGGGGCCGGGGGCAGTTCTTC.

This chain uses TRBV12-5 with TRBJ1-3; tentative D call: TRBD1 (6 bases). Germline V gene lookup returns CDR1 LGHNT and CDR2 FRNRAP. The ends were cut back, 0 bases at V and 4 bases at J, with 13 bases in the middle. This CDR3 spans 16 amino acids. CDR3 region: CASGLVGGLEGNTIYF. The CDR3 nucleotides are TGTGCTAGTGGTTTGGTAGGGGGTTTGGAAGGAAACACCATATATTTT.

The chain uses TRBV7-3 and TRBJ2-3, with 7 bases fitting TRBD2. This CDR3 comprises 17 residues. The germline gives CDR1 SGHTA, CDR2 FQGTGA. With 5 bases clipped from V and 0 bases from J, the junction kept 11 bases outside the gene matches. CDR3 sequence reads: CASSPQRDYPSTDTQYF. In DNA, the CDR3 is TGTGCCAGCAGCCCCCAAAGGGACTATCCTAGCACAGATACGCAGTATTTT.

The V and J genes are TRBV27 and TRBJ2-2; TRBD1 is a possible D gene (5 bases). The CDR3 sequence is 18 residues long. Germline V gene lookup returns CDR1 MNHEY and CDR2 SMNVEV (reference sequence). V was pared by 5 bases and J by 5 bases, with 24 bases between. The CDR3 DNA reads TGTGCCAGCAGTCCCCGACAGACAACGAATAAACTGACCGGGGAGCTGTTTTTT. As protein: CASSPRQTTNKLTGELFF.

V usage is TRBV30 and J usage is TRBJ1-1; D perhaps matches TRBD1 (6 bases). This CDR3 spans 13 amino acids. From germline, CDR1 is GTSNPN and CDR2 SVGIG (reference sequence). V was shortened by 4 bases and J by 6 bases, with 15 bases between the two germline ends. CDR3 nucleotides: TGTGCCTGGACCAGGTGGACAGAGCCTGAAGCTTTCTTT. It codes for CAWTRWTEPEAFF.

J is TRBJ2-3 and V is TRBV5-1; TRBD2 might be the D (6 bases). With 4 bases removed from V and 0 bases from J, the gap between germline ends came to 15 bases. Germline V gene sequence: CDR1 SGHRS, CDR2 YFSETQ. This CDR3 is built from 16 residues. The CDR3, as DNA: TGCGCCAGCAGCCGTGGGAGCGCGGGGAGCACAGATACGCAGTATTTT. Protein sequence: CASSRGSAGSTDTQYF.

This clone has a handful of counts. This rearrangement joins TRBV19 to TRBJ2-1, with TRBD2 matching 8 bases. This CDR3 region has 16 residues. Germline V gene lookup returns CDR1 LNHDA and CDR2 SQIVND (reference sequence). V was pared by 4 bases and J by 7 bases, with 12 bases of the junction left unmatched. CDR3 region: CASSTDRRSGGNEQFF. The DNA for the CDR3 is TGTGCCAGTAGTACCGACAGGAGATCGGGGGGGAATGAGCAGTTCTTC. The full variable domain, rest sourced from reference TRBV19 and TRBJ2-1, is DGGITQSPKYLFRKEGQNVTLSCEQNLNHDAMYWYRQDPGQGLRLIYYSQIVNDFQKGDIAEGYSVSREKKESFPLTVTSAQKNPTAFYLCASSTDRRSGGNEQFFGPGTRLTVL.

The chain carries TRBV3-1 (or the pseudogene TRBV3-2) and TRBJ1-2; unclear D gene. Germline V gene data show CDR1 as LGHDT and CDR2 as YNNKEL (reference sequence). CDR3 length equals 12 residues. Trimming removed 1 base at V and 8 bases at J, with 8 bases between. The CDR3 reads CASSQVRRGYTF. CDR3 in DNA: TGTGCCAGCAGCCAAGTGAGGAGGGGCTACACCTTC.

The J gene is TRBJ1-2, the V gene TRBV5-5; tentatively, D is TRBD1 (5 bases). Germline CDR1 is SGHKS and CDR2 is YYEKEE (reference sequence). This CDR3 region has 15 residues. V was clipped by 1 base and J by 3 bases, with 13 bases between them. DNA for the CDR3: TGTGCCAGCAGCTTGTCTCGGGGGAAGGACTATGGCTACACCTTC. Protein: CASSLSRGKDYGYTF.

V and J are TRBV6-5 and TRBJ2-7; 7 positions agree with TRBD1. CDR3 length: 14 amino acids. In germline, CDR1 is MNHEY, CDR2 SVGAGI. Trimming removed 7 bases from V and 2 bases from J; junction bases left unmatched: 8. The CDR3 loop reads CASTLTQGAYEQYF. The CDR3 region has the DNA TGTGCCAGCACCCTCACGCAGGGGGCCTACGAGCAGTACTTC.

The chain couples TRBV29-1 to TRBJ2-5; tentative D call: TRBD2 (6 bases). CDR1 and CDR2 from the germline V gene are SQVTM and ANQGSEA. CDR3 length: 12 amino acids. CDR3 protein: CSLRDSQETQYF. The DNA of the CDR3 is TGCAGTCTCCGGGACTCACAAGAGACCCAGTACTTC.

This chain connects TRBV5-1 to TRBJ1-3, with D tentatively TRBD1 (6 bases). Germline CDR1 is SGHRS and CDR2 is YFSETQ. The V end was cut by 2 bases, the J end by 1 base, with 13 bases between. The CDR3 totals 16 residues. This chain's CDR3 is CASSLLPTGSGNTIYF. Written as DNA, the CDR3 is TGCGCCAGCAGCTTACTACCAACAGGGTCTGGAAACACCATATATTTT.